This T cell receptor (beta chain) was sequenced for a study of vaccination effects on CD4 cells after COVID-19. With regard to this clone: Its specificity is not known.

Generated by immunoSEQ multiplex PCR, the TCRdb table keeps only in-frame clones and is missing some. The sample holds about 68,000 clones, about four fifths seen once. CDR1 and CDR2 (germline): SGHDN, FVKESK. Trimming pared 1 base from V and 3 bases from J, leaving 13 bases between. The CDR3 sequence is 16 residues long. Under the ViraFEST assay, PBMC were stimulated with viral peptide pools so that antigen-specific CD4+ T cells expanded. Sequencing was performed afterwards. Isolation of CD4+ T cells took place after less than 12 days of culture. Vaccinated participants had no history of SARS-CoV-2 infection and tested negative for nucleocapsid antibodies. After over 1.5 million PBMC were placed in each well, they were cultured with approximately 10 IU/ml IL-2 and around 10 ug/ml peptides. Days 3 and 7 saw half the medium replaced with IL-2 medium. Study results and limitations: The study enrolled few convalescent patients and sampled no early post-infection timepoints.

The sample here was CD4+ T cells from PBMCs cultured with SARS-CoV-2 spike peptides, taken before COVID-19 vaccination. The chain couples TRBV14 to TRBJ2-1; maybe TRBD1 (5 bases). The receptor was isolated from a human donor who received a COVID-19 vaccine. The CDR3 spells CASSQVKGANYNEQFF. As DNA, the CDR3 is TGTGCCAGCAGCCAAGTTAAAGGGGCAAACTACAATGAGCAGTTCTTC.